The 13 T cell receptor beta chains below come from one sample, sequenced in a study of OX40 agonist ivuxolimab in advanced cancers. Only in-frame clones appear in the TCRdb table, and some are missing; sequencing was by immunoSEQ multiplex PCR. The sample includes about 100,000 clones, around nine tenths of them seen just once. The starting material was CD4+ or CD8+ T cells sorted from blood, obtained in a trial of the OX40 agonist ivuxolimab. The receptors were sampled from an adult with an advanced solid tumor such as melanoma, head and neck, liver or kidney cancer.

The chain couples TRBV6-6 to TRBJ1-3; TRBD1 matches at 8 bases. With V trimmed by 7 bases and J by 0 bases, 5 bases remained unmatched. This CDR3 comprises 15 residues. From germline, CDR1 is MNHNY and CDR2 SVGAGI (reference sequence). The CDR3 DNA reads as TGTGCCAGCACTGATACAGGGGGCTCTGGAAACACCATATATTTT. It yields the protein CASTDTGGSGNTIYF.

V is TRBV29-1 and J is TRBJ1-1, with D perhaps TRBD1 (5 bases). Trimming took off 0 bases at V and 11 bases at J, with 13 bases between the two ends. The length of the CDR3 is 12 residues. Per the germline V gene, CDR1 is SQVTM and CDR2 is ANQGSEA. The CDR3 nucleotides read TGCAGCGTTGAAGAGGAGGCAGGGAGGGCTTTCTTT. Amino acid sequence: CSVEEEAGRAFF.

This chain links TRBV5-1 with TRBJ2-1; TRBD1 or TRBD2 may be the D gene (6 bases each). The V gene's germline CDR1 is SGHRS and CDR2 YFSETQ. Trimming stripped 7 bases from V and 8 bases from J, with 19 bases between. The CDR3 is made up of 14 amino acids. CDR3 sequence reads: CASGLGGPPDEQFF. DNA for the CDR3: TGCGCCAGCGGCCTAGGGGGGCCACCCGATGAGCAGTTCTTC.

The chain is built from TRBV9 and TRBJ2-1; D remains unclear. CDR3 length: 14 amino acids. Between the trimmed V and J ends, which lost 0 bases and 6 bases, there was a span of 10 bases. The germline V gene encodes CDR1 SGDLS and CDR2 YYNGEE. CDR3 in amino acids: CASSVASSLNEQFF. DNA for the CDR3: TGTGCCAGCAGCGTAGCATCTTCCCTCAATGAGCAGTTCTTC.

V is TRBV5-1 and J is TRBJ2-7; D gene ambiguous. This CDR3 comprises 13 residues. Germline V gene sequence: CDR1 SGHRS, CDR2 YFSETQ. The V end lost 0 bases, the J end lost 3 bases, and 7 bases lay between the germline ends. As DNA, the CDR3 is TGCGCCAGCAGCTTGGTACCGGGCTACGAGCAGTACTTC. Amino acid sequence: CASSLVPGYEQYF.

The rearrangement links TRBV5-1 to TRBJ2-5, with a weak D call TRBD2 (6 bases). The CDR3 is 15 residues long. Germline CDR1 SGHRS, CDR2 YFSETQ. Trimming removed 1 base at V and 5 bases at J, with 15 bases between. CDR3 protein: CASSLTRGAEETQYF. In DNA form, the CDR3 reads TGCGCCAGCAGCTTGACGCGGGGCGCAGAGGAGACCCAGTACTTC.

In this sample, this clone turned up once. The J gene is TRBJ2-1, the V gene TRBV7-8; D not certain. Germline loops: CDR1 SGHVS, CDR2 FQNEAQ. V lost 5 bases, J lost 4 bases, and 9 bases lay in between. The CDR3 covers 13 residues. The CDR3 is CASSQQIYNEQFF. DNA for the CDR3: TGTGCCAGCAGCCAACAGATATACAATGAGCAGTTCTTC.

V is TRBV18 and J is TRBJ1-2; D is perhaps TRBD1 (6 bases). The germline V gene encodes CDR1 KGHSH and CDR2 LQKENI. Trimming took 2 bases from V and 5 from J, leaving 15 bases between them. The CDR3 spans 15 residues. CDR3 protein: CASSPEGGGRYGYTF. CDR3 DNA sequence: TGTGCCAGCTCACCAGAGGGGGGCGGAAGGTATGGCTACACCTTC.

This chain joins TRBV11-2 and TRBJ2-1; 13 positions match TRBD2. There are 19 residues in the CDR3. Germline CDR1 is SGHAT and CDR2 is FQNNGV. Germline trimming cut 0 bases from V and 5 bases from J; bases unmatched to any gene: 10. The CDR3 loop is CASSLDLTSGGAVNNEQFF. The CDR3 DNA reads TGTGCCAGCAGCTTAGATCTAACTAGCGGGGGGGCGGTTAACAATGAGCAGTTCTTC.

The chain couples TRBV7-2 to TRBJ2-3; no firm D call. The germline gives CDR1 SGHTA, CDR2 FQGNSA. The CDR3 is made up of 19 amino acids. The germline V and J ends were trimmed by 1 base and 3 bases, with 23 bases remaining between them. The CDR3 loop reads CASSLDRAGVLGRTDTQYF. The CDR3 coding sequence is TGTGCCAGCAGCTTAGATCGGGCAGGCGTCCTAGGAAGAACAGATACGCAGTATTTT.

The chain uses TRBV7-9 and TRBJ2-7; D possibly corresponds to TRBD1 (5 bases). Trimming removed 1 base from V and 2 bases from J, with 15 bases in between. The germline CDR1 and CDR2 sequences are SEHNR and FQNEAQ (reference sequence). The CDR3 extends over 16 amino acids. Here the CDR3 reads CASSLEGSLIAYEQYF. The CDR3 nucleotides read TGTGCCAGCAGCTTAGAGGGGTCCCTAATAGCCTACGAGCAGTACTTC.

The genes are TRBV10-3 and TRBJ2-3, with 8 bases fitting TRBD1. Looked up from germline, CDR1 is ENHRY and CDR2 is SYGVKD. The CDR3 is 15 residues long. The V segment lost 2 bases and the J segment 6 bases; nucleotides outside the gene matches: 7. The CDR3, as DNA: TGTGCCATCAGTGAGCCGGGACAGGCCAGGGATACGCAGTATTTT. Amino acid sequence: CAISEPGQARDTQYF.

This sequence joins TRBV7-8 and TRBJ2-7; 12 bases fit TRBD2. CDR3 size: 16 residues. The V gene end was trimmed by 1 base and the J gene end by 6 bases; junction bases not matched to a gene: 7. Germline CDR1 SGHVS, CDR2 FQNEAQ. The CDR3 DNA follows: TGTGCCAGCAGCTTAGGGGCTAGCGGGGGGGTCAGCGAGCAGTACTTC. It yields the protein CASSLGASGGVSEQYF.